At least ten counts were recorded for the clone carrying this T cell receptor (beta chain). Its antigen is still unknown. The entry originates in a study of human T cells and chemical hapten exposure. Overall study context: The study patch tested 0.01% DPC on the upper back and read results at 6 days. Study-level findings and limits: Among TCRs, those above 1 in 1000 frequency were unaffected by DPC sensitization.

This CDR3 spans 14 amino acids. J gave up 7 bases and V 2 bases, and 4 bases lay outside the gene matches. Germline-derived CDR1 and CDR2 are SGHTA and FQGNSA. Time point meaning: patch test 3, about 24 weeks after DPC sensitization. Described treatment: therapeutic diphenylcyclopropenone sensitization with weekly scalp DPC. Via MiXCR, TCRdb re-called the RACE reads, giving one row per CDR3 protein. The data contain 150,000 to 200,000 distinct CDR3 sequences, 25% to 35% of them singletons. The TCR comes from a woman aged 18-35 years with alopecia areata. Some clones in this sample may be carry-over from other donors' samples. The sample was whole blood, taken in connection with sensitization to the hapten diphenylcyclopropenone (DPC). The rearrangement uses TRBV7-2 and TRBJ2-1, with TRBD2 identical over 8 bases. The CDR3 sequence: CASSLNGRGNEQFF. The DNA of the CDR3 is TGTGCCAGCAGCTTAAACGGGAGGGGGAATGAGCAGTTCTTC.